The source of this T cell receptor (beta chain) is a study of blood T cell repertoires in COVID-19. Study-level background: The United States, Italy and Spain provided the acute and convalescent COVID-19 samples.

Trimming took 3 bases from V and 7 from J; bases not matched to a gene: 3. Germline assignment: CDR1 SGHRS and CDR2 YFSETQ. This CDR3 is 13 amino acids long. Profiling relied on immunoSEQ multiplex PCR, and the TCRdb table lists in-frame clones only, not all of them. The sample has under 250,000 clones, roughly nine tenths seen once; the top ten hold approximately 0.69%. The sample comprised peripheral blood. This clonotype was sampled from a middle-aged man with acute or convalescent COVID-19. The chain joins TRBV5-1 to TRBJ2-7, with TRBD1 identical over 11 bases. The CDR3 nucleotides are TGCGCCAGCAGCTACCGGGACAGGGGGGAGCAGTACTTC. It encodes CASSYRDRGEQYF.